The rows below give T cell receptor beta chains drawn from one sample of a study of response to subunit inactivated influenza vaccine. Each CDR3 protein is one row after TCRdb ran MiXCR on the RT-PCR reads. Of just under 550,000 distinct CDR3 sequences in the sample, under 25% were seen once. These same data were also listed under a study on T cells expressing NK-cell markers.

The sequencing used CD4+ T cells sorted from PBMCs, collected 11 to 12 days after vaccination. These receptors all come from a man in his fifties or sixties who received an inactivated influenza vaccine. CDR3s leave out the opening cysteine and the closing phenylalanine or tryptophan.

>TRBV20-1|TRBJ2-1
SAYPGTSGNEKF
>TRBV2|TRBJ2-3
ASSYLAGGGVHTDTQY
>TRBV20-1|TRBJ2-7
SASQGGRYEQY
>TRBV7-9|TRBJ2-3
ASSVDRSLTTDTQY
>TRBV5-1|TRBJ2-1
ASSFLTSGNYNEQF
>TRBV10-3|TRBJ2-3
AIKGLSSTDTQY
>TRBV7-8|TRBJ2-1
ASSRNPDNKQF
>TRBV18|TRBJ2-7
ASSPNGADSRKY
>TRBV4-3|TRBJ2-7
ASSQDSSSYEQY
>TRBV14|TRBJ2-7
ASSPQLDRGEQY
>TRBV12-3/TRBV12-4|TRBJ2-5
ASGGAIGTQY
>TRBV10-3|TRBJ2-2
AIRLGGTGELF
>TRBV7-2|TRBJ2-3
ASSLVAGVTDTQY
>TRBV7-2|TRBJ1-5
ASSQDRGGQPQH
>TRBV7-2|TRBJ1-4
ASSSRHTTNEKLF
>TRBV7-9|TRBJ2-3
ASSQDPGRTDTQY
>TRBV28|TRBJ1-2
ASSFLRGGYGYT
>TRBV29-1|TRBJ2-7
SAEGADEQY
>TRBV19|TRBJ2-4
ASSVIRDIQY
>TRBV20-1|TRBJ1-1
SASRRDEAF
>TRBV4-2|TRBJ2-1
ASKAGTSGYNEQF
>TRBV4-2|TRBJ2-3
ASSQDILAGGFTDTQY
>TRBV18|TRBJ1-3
ASSPEGRNGNTIY
>TRBV7-6|TRBJ2-7
ASSLLRDGAYEQY
>TRBV7-2|TRBJ2-7
ASSQQGNEQY
>TRBV25-1|TRBJ2-7
ASSPPSDRAFTLFSYEQY
>TRBV25-1|TRBJ2-7
ASSVLYEQY
>TRBV7-2|TRBJ2-7
ASSLVSRGPTYEQY
>TRBV5-5|TRBJ2-3
ASSPGQGNTDTQY
>TRBV18|TRBJ2-3
ASSPRLGSTDTQY
>TRBV7-2|TRBJ2-5
ASSLPPGQGAETQY
>TRBV20-1|TRBJ2-7
SATDAYEQY
>TRBV12-3/TRBV12-4|TRBJ1-2
ASSSRQGATYGYT
>TRBV6-6|TRBJ2-1
ASRLIPYNEQF